The source of this TCR beta chain is a study of beta chain features in type 1 diabetes. Notes on the study in general: It was among patients, rather than healthy donors, that naive, central memory and Treg TCRB repertoires appeared more similar. Cells carrying high TCR expression could end up over-represented when cDNA is sequenced. Shortening of TCRB CDR3s, moderate but significant, appeared in all four CD4+ subsets of Type 1 diabetes patients.

The whole isolated RNA underwent reverse transcription, so sequencing captured expressed TCRB transcripts. The average output of naive, central memory and regulatory T cell samples was about 3.57 million reads. The repertoire was sequenced with immunoSEQ multiplex PCR; TCRdb's copy has only in-frame clones and lacks some. Of 400,000 or so clones in the sample, roughly 12% were seen once. A remark on this clone: Its antigen is undetermined.

Via CD45RO/CCR7/CD25/CD127/CD95/CD27, cells of the CD4+ naive, central memory, regulatory and stem cell-like memory subsets were sorted. V was shortened by 8 bases and J by 4 bases, with 8 bases between the two germline ends. This CDR3 contains 11 residues. Germline-derived CDR1 and CDR2 are MNHEY and SMNVEV (reference sequence). The V call is TRBV27, the J call TRBJ1-2, with D maybe TRBD1 (6 bases). The sample consisted of naive CD4+ T cells from blood. The receptor was isolated from a woman aged 18-30 years with type 1 diabetes. The CDR3 spells CASGQLYGYTF. CDR3 DNA sequence: TGTGCCAGCGGACAGCTCTATGGCTACACCTTC.